This is a list of T cell receptor beta chains from one sample in a study of sequential checkpoint blockade in melanoma. Some clones are missing from TCRdb's copy, which holds only in-frame ones; the method was immunoSEQ multiplex PCR. The data contain under 20,000 clones, approximately 80% of them singletons. The source material was CD8+ T cells sorted from blood (inferred from file names), sampled from a patient given nivolumab and ipilimumab in sequence. The receptors stem from a human donor with melanoma. Each CDR3 is given with its conserved first and last residue. Each record gives: D gene, J gene, clone size, V gene, CDR3 DNA, CDR3 protein. A D gene is named only where the DNA matches it firmly. Size is stated for part of the rows, as once, few or many counts, or as a class when the clone is expanded.

D: NA
J: TRBJ1-1
size: NA
V: TRBV5-1
DNA: TGCGCCAGCAGCTTGGAAGGCGGGTGGACTGAAGCTTTCTTT
CDR3: CASSLEGGWTEAFF

D: TRBD2
J: TRBJ2-7
size: NA
V: TRBV19
DNA: TGTGCCAGTAGTATGCGGGGGGGCCACTACGAGCAGTACTTC
CDR3: CASSMRGGHYEQYF

D: TRBD1
J: TRBJ1-5
size: NA
V: TRBV28
DNA: TGTGCCAGCAGGGACAGGGGCTGGGAGCCCCAGCATTTT
CDR3: CASRDRGWEPQHF

D: NA
J: TRBJ2-7
size: NA
V: TRBV2
DNA: TGTGCCAGCAGTGCCCCAGGGTTTAGAGAGCAGTACTTC
CDR3: CASSAPGFREQYF

D: NA
J: TRBJ2-7
size: NA
V: TRBV4-3
DNA: TGCGCCAGCAGCCCATCGACGGACAGGGAGGGCGCCTACGAGCAGTACTTC
CDR3: CASSPSTDREGAYEQYF

D: TRBD1
J: TRBJ2-7
size: NA
V: TRBV7-9
DNA: TGTGCCAGCAGCTTAGAGACAGGGCCCCACGAGCAGTACTTC
CDR3: CASSLETGPHEQYF

D: NA
J: TRBJ1-5
size: few
V: TRBV7-2
DNA: TGTGCCAGCAGCTTCGTTGTTAGCAATCAGCCCCAGCATTTT
CDR3: CASSFVVSNQPQHF

D: TRBD1
J: TRBJ1-5
size: NA
V: TRBV7-9
DNA: TGTGCCAGCTCCAGGGGGCAGGACTGGAATGGGCTTCAGCCCCAGCATTTT
CDR3: CASSRGQDWNGLQPQHF

D: TRBD1
J: TRBJ1-1
size: NA
V: TRBV11-2
DNA: TGTGCCAGCAGCTTTGGGACAGGGGGCACTGAAGCTTTCTTT
CDR3: CASSFGTGGTEAFF

D: NA
J: TRBJ1-2
size: few
V: TRBV19
DNA: TGTGCCAGTAGTTACTTCTCTAACTATGGCTACACCTTC
CDR3: CASSYFSNYGYTF

D: NA
J: TRBJ2-7
size: NA
V: TRBV11-3
DNA: TGTGCCAGCAGTACCGGGACTGCCGAGCAGTACTTC
CDR3: CASSTGTAEQYF

D: NA
J: TRBJ2-7
size: NA
V: TRBV5-3
DNA: TGTGCCAGCCCATCAACACAGGGCTACGAGCAGTACTTC
CDR3: CASPSTQGYEQYF

D: NA
J: TRBJ1-1
size: NA
V: TRBV14
DNA: TGTGCCAGCAGCCCCGCGGGGACTGAAGCTTTCTTT
CDR3: CASSPAGTEAFF

D: TRBD2
J: TRBJ2-7
size: NA
V: TRBV29-1
DNA: TGCAGCGTTGGTCTAGCGGGAGGGTCCTACGAGCAGTACTTC
CDR3: CSVGLAGGSYEQYF

D: TRBD1
J: TRBJ1-1
size: NA
V: TRBV4-3
DNA: TGCGCCAGCAGCCAAGATCAGGGACAGAGTACTGAAGCTTTCTTT
CDR3: CASSQDQGQSTEAFF